This TCR beta chain was identified in a study of T cells after posttransplantation cyclophosphamide. The naive gate required viable CD3+CD4+ or CD3+CD8+ cells with CCR7+CD45RA+CD45RO-CD95-CD27+CD28+ phenotype. Profiling relied on immunoSEQ multiplex PCR, and the TCRdb table lists in-frame clones only, not all of them. The repertoire holds about 22,000 clones, with approximately 98% as singletons. J gave up 4 bases and V 10 bases, and 16 bases lay outside the gene matches. This CDR3 has 16 amino acids. Germline V gene data show CDR1 as LNHDA and CDR2 as SQIVND (reference sequence). This rearrangement joins TRBV19 to TRBJ1-2, with 9 nucleotides matching TRBD1. This clonotype originated in a man aged 50 or older in good health, CMV-negative, and a related stem cell transplant donor. What was sequenced was naive CD4+ T cells sorted from PBMCs. CDR3 sequence: CATSFRGQGSSYGYTF. The CDR3 DNA follows: TGTGCCACTTCCTTCCGCGGACAGGGGTCGAGCTATGGCTACACCTTC.